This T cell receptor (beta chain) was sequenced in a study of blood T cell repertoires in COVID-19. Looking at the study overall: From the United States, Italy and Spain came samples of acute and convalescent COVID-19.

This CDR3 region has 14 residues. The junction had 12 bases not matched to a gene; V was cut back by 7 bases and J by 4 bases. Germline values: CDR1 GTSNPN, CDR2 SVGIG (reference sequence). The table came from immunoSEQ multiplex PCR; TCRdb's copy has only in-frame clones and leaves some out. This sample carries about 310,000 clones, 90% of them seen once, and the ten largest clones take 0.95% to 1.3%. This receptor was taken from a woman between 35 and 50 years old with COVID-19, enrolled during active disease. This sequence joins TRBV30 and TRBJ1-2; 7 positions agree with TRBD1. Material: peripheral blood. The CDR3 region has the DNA TGTGCCTTTACCGGGACAGAAATTATCTATGGCTACACCTTC. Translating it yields CAFTGTEIIYGYTF.